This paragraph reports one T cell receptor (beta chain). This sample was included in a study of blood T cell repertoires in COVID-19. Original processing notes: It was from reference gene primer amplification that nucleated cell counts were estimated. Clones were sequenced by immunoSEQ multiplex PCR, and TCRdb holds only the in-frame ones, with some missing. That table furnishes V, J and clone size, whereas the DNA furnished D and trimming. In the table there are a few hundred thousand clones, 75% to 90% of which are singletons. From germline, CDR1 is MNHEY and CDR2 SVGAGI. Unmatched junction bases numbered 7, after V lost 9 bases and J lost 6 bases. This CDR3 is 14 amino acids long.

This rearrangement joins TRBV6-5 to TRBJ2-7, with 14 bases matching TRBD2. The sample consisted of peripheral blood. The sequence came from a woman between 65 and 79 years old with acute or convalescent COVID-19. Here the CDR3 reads CASSLTSGGGEQYF. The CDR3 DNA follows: TGTGCCAGTTCCTTGACTAGCGGGGGGGGCGAGCAGTACTTC.